This is a list of T cell receptor beta chains from one sample in a study of blood T cells in healthy people across ages. Via MiXCR, TCRdb re-called the 5' RACE reads, giving one row per CDR3 protein. The data contain hundreds of thousands of distinct CDR3 sequences, 22% of them singletons. Sequences were obtained from blood. The receptors stem from a man in his 70s in good health. The CDR3 runs from the conserved cysteine through the conserved F or W. The order of the fields is CDR3 DNA, CDR3 protein, J gene, V gene, D gene, clone size. A D gene is named only where the DNA matches it firmly. Some rows have no size entry. The others give once, few or many, or a class for an expanded clone.

CDR3nt: TGCAGTGCTACCAGGGGGAGGGAAGGGTCACCCCTCCACTTT
CDR3aa: CSATRGREGSPLHF
j_gene: TRBJ1-6
v_gene: TRBV20-1
d_gene: TRBD1
abundance: -

CDR3nt: TGTGCCAGCAGAGAGGGCGCTACAGTTAACTATGGCTACACCTTC
CDR3aa: CASREGATVNYGYTF
j_gene: TRBJ1-2
v_gene: TRBV7-2
d_gene: -
abundance: few

CDR3nt: TGCGCCAGCAGCCCGCACCCGGGGAGTACGCAGTATTTT
CDR3aa: CASSPHPGSTQYF
j_gene: TRBJ2-3
v_gene: TRBV5-1
d_gene: -
abundance: few

CDR3nt: TGTGCCAGCAGTTACTCAAACAGGGGTGATACGCAGTATTTT
CDR3aa: CASSYSNRGDTQYF
j_gene: TRBJ2-3
v_gene: TRBV6-5
d_gene: TRBD1
abundance: few

CDR3nt: TGCAGTGCCACCCGAGGTCGCGCACAAGAGACCCAGTACTTC
CDR3aa: CSATRGRAQETQYF
j_gene: TRBJ2-5
v_gene: TRBV20-1
d_gene: -
abundance: -

CDR3nt: TGTGCCAGCAGCTTAGAACTAGCGGGGGTCACCGGGGAGCTGTTTTTT
CDR3aa: CASSLELAGVTGELFF
j_gene: TRBJ2-2
v_gene: TRBV7-2
d_gene: TRBD2
abundance: few

CDR3nt: TGTGCCAGCAGTCGCTGGGGGCGGGAGGGAGATACGCAGTATTTT
CDR3aa: CASSRWGREGDTQYF
j_gene: TRBJ2-3
v_gene: TRBV12-3/TRBV12-4
d_gene: TRBD2
abundance: few

CDR3nt: TGCGCCACGTCCCCCGGGGGGACCAAAAACATTCAGTACTTC
CDR3aa: CATSPGGTKNIQYF
j_gene: TRBJ2-4
v_gene: TRBV5-1
d_gene: TRBD2
abundance: -

CDR3nt: TGCAGCGTTAGACAGGGGGCTCATCAGCCCCAGCATTTT
CDR3aa: CSVRQGAHQPQHF
j_gene: TRBJ1-5
v_gene: TRBV29-1
d_gene: TRBD1
abundance: -

CDR3nt: TGTGCCAGCAGCTTGGGTCCCCTAGAGACCCAGTACTTC
CDR3aa: CASSLGPLETQYF
j_gene: TRBJ2-5
v_gene: TRBV5-5
d_gene: -
abundance: -

CDR3nt: TGTGCCAGCAGCCCCAGACTAGCGCGCACAGATACGCAGTATTTT
CDR3aa: CASSPRLARTDTQYF
j_gene: TRBJ2-3
v_gene: TRBV7-7
d_gene: TRBD2
abundance: -

CDR3nt: TGTGCCAGCAGCCTAGGAGTAATCAATGAGCAGTTCTTC
CDR3aa: CASSLGVINEQFF
j_gene: TRBJ2-1
v_gene: TRBV2
d_gene: -
abundance: -

CDR3nt: TGCAGTGCTAGCCCAGGACTAGCGGGAGCCCACTCCTACAATGAGCAGTTCTTC
CDR3aa: CSASPGLAGAHSYNEQFF
j_gene: TRBJ2-1
v_gene: TRBV20-1
d_gene: TRBD2
abundance: few

CDR3nt: TGTGCCAGCAGTTTTCGTAAAATGGGCGGACTAAGAAACAAAAACATTCAGTACTTC
CDR3aa: CASSFRKMGGLRNKNIQYF
j_gene: TRBJ2-4
v_gene: TRBV12-3/TRBV12-4
d_gene: -
abundance: -

CDR3nt: TGTGCCACCAGTGATGGCCACACAGATACGCAGTATTTT
CDR3aa: CATSDGHTDTQYF
j_gene: TRBJ2-3
v_gene: TRBV24-1
d_gene: -
abundance: -

CDR3nt: TGTGCCAGCAGCCGAGTGCCACAAGCGGGGGCCCAAGAGACCCAGTACTTC
CDR3aa: CASSRVPQAGAQETQYF
j_gene: TRBJ2-5
v_gene: TRBV3-1
d_gene: TRBD2
abundance: few

CDR3nt: TGTGCCAGCAGTGAACCCTTCGGTGAAAAACTGTTTTTT
CDR3aa: CASSEPFGEKLFF
j_gene: TRBJ1-4
v_gene: TRBV25-1
d_gene: -
abundance: -

CDR3nt: TGCGCCAGCAGCTTTTCGACTGGAGAGACCCAGTACTTC
CDR3aa: CASSFSTGETQYF
j_gene: TRBJ2-5
v_gene: TRBV5-1
d_gene: -
abundance: -

CDR3nt: TGTGCCACCAAGACTAGCGGGAGGACCGGGGAGCTGTTTTTT
CDR3aa: CATKTSGRTGELFF
j_gene: TRBJ2-2
v_gene: TRBV7-7
d_gene: TRBD2
abundance: -

CDR3nt: TGTGCCAGCAGTTGGGGATGGGGGGGCACAGGGAACACCATATATTTT
CDR3aa: CASSWGWGGTGNTIYF
j_gene: TRBJ1-3
v_gene: TRBV6-5
d_gene: -
abundance: once

CDR3nt: TGTGCCAGCAGCGGAGGGCTGGGTGCAGATACGCAGTATTTT
CDR3aa: CASSGGLGADTQYF
j_gene: TRBJ2-3
v_gene: TRBV9
d_gene: -
abundance: -

CDR3nt: TGTGCCAGCAGCGAGGGATGGGGTGGCTACACCTTC
CDR3aa: CASSEGWGGYTF
j_gene: TRBJ1-2
v_gene: TRBV9
d_gene: -
abundance: few

CDR3nt: TGTGCCAGCAGTCCCCCCGGACTAGCGGTTTCAGATACGCAGTATTTT
CDR3aa: CASSPPGLAVSDTQYF
j_gene: TRBJ2-3
v_gene: TRBV12-3/TRBV12-4
d_gene: TRBD2
abundance: few

CDR3nt: TGTGCCAGCAGCTCCACAGCGATCTCCTATAATTCACCCCTCCACTTT
CDR3aa: CASSSTAISYNSPLHF
j_gene: TRBJ1-6
v_gene: TRBV7-8
d_gene: -
abundance: once

CDR3nt: TGTGCCAGCAGCTTAGTCTGGGGCAGGGGCAATCAGCCCCAGCATTTT
CDR3aa: CASSLVWGRGNQPQHF
j_gene: TRBJ1-5
v_gene: TRBV7-2
d_gene: -
abundance: few

CDR3nt: TGCGCCAGCAGTACTTTCGGCGCAGATACGCAGTATTTT
CDR3aa: CASSTFGADTQYF
j_gene: TRBJ2-3
v_gene: TRBV5-1
d_gene: -
abundance: many

CDR3nt: TGTGCCAGCAGTTACGGGCAAACAGGGGCGCAGTATTTT
CDR3aa: CASSYGQTGAQYF
j_gene: TRBJ2-3
v_gene: TRBV6-5
d_gene: TRBD1
abundance: few

CDR3nt: TGCAGTGCTATGAAGGGGATCCCGCAGTTCTTC
CDR3aa: CSAMKGIPQFF
j_gene: TRBJ2-1
v_gene: TRBV20-1
d_gene: -
abundance: -

CDR3nt: TGTGCCGGCAGCTTATACTCGGGTGGCTACACCTTC
CDR3aa: CAGSLYSGGYTF
j_gene: TRBJ1-2
v_gene: TRBV7-2
d_gene: -
abundance: once